What follows are 4 T cell receptor beta chains derived from one specimen sequenced in a study of spatial heterogeneity in lung cancer. Time point here: blood at routine non-recurrence follow-up after resection. MiXCR was run by TCRdb on the 5' RACE reads, yielding one entry per CDR3 protein. The sample yields about 1,200 distinct CDR3 sequences, 25% seen once. The input for sequencing was PBMCs, taken at follow-up. The receptors were sampled from a male donor with early-stage non-small cell lung cancer.

This sequence joins TRBV7-9 and TRBJ2-5, with 7 bases matching TRBD1. The CDR3 contains 15 residues. The germline V gene encodes CDR1 SEHNR and CDR2 FQNEAQ (reference sequence). Trimming cost V 1 base and J 6 bases; bases outside gene matches: 8. The CDR3 loop is CASSLGGGRTKTQYF. The DNA of the CDR3 is TGTGCCAGCAGCTTAGGAGGGGGCCGTACGAAGACCCAGTACTTC.

This clonotype occurred a few times. The chain has TRBV28 and TRBJ2-5; D is undetermined. The V and J ends lost 3 bases and 5 bases respectively, with 13 bases between them. The germline V gene has CDR1 MDHEN and CDR2 SYDVKM. The CDR3 loop spans 14 amino acids. Written as DNA, the CDR3 is TGTGCCAGCAGTTTCCGTCTCGACGAGGAGACCCAGTACTTC. Its translation is CASSFRLDEETQYF.

DNA of the CDR3: TGCAGTGCTAGAGGGAAGGGAAAGGCGGTTAATTCACCCCTCCACTTT. Residues: CSARGKGKAVNSPLHF. The chain employs TRBV20-1 and TRBJ1-6; the D is unclear. The germline gives CDR1 DFQATT, CDR2 SNEGSKA (reference sequence). Trimming removed 1 base at V and 6 bases at J, with 16 bases between. This CDR3 is built from 16 residues.

This clonotype is categorized as large. The chain uses TRBV6-5 and TRBJ2-5; TRBD1 matches 7 bases. The CDR3 has 14 amino acids. Germline V gene data show CDR1 as MNHEY and CDR2 as SVGAGI. V shed 7 bases, J shed 0 bases, and the junction held 5 bases outside the gene matches. CDR3 amino acids: CASTQDRYQETQYF. The CDR3 bases are TGTGCCAGCACACAGGACAGGTACCAAGAGACCCAGTACTTC.